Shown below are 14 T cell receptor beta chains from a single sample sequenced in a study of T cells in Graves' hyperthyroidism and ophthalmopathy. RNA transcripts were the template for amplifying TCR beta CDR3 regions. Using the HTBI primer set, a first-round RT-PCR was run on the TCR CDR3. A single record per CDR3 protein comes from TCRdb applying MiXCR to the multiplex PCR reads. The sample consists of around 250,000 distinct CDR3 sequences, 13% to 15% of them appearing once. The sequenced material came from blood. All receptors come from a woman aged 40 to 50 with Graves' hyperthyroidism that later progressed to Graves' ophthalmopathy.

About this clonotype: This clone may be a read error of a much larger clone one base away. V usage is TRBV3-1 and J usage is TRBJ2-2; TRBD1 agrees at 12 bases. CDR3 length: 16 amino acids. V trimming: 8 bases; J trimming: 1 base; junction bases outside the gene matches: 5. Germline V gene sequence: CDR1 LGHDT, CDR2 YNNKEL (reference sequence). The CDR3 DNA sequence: TGTGCCAGCTGCCGGGACAGGGGGCAGAACACCGGGGAGCTGTTTTTT. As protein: CASCRDRGQNTGELFF.

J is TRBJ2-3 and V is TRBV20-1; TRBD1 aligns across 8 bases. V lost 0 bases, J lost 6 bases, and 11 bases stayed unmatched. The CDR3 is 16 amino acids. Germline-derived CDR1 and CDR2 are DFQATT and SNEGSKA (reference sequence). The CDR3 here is CSARDPGQGRPDTQYF. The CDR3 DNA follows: TGCAGTGCTAGAGACCCAGGACAGGGCCGGCCGGATACGCAGTATTTT.

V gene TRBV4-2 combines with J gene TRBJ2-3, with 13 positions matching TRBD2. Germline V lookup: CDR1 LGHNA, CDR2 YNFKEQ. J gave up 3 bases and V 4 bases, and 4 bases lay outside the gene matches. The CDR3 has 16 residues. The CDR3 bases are TGTGCCAGCAGCCGCATACTAGCGGGAGGGACAGATACGCAGTATTTT. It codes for CASSRILAGGTDTQYF.

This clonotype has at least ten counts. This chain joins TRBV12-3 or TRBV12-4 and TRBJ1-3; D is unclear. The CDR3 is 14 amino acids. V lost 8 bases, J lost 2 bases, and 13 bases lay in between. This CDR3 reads CASFLTGPGNTIYF. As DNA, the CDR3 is TGTGCCAGCTTCCTCACCGGACCTGGAAACACCATATATTTT.

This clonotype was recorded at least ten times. The chain's CDR3 is CASSVGTPVNNEQFF. DNA of the CDR3: TGTGCCAGCAGCGTGGGGACTCCGGTGAACAATGAGCAGTTCTTC. The rearrangement joins TRBV9 to TRBJ2-1; maybe TRBD2 (6 bases). This CDR3 has 15 amino acids. In germline, CDR1 is SGDLS, CDR2 YYNGEE. V was clipped by 2 bases and J by 5 bases, with 14 bases between them. The whole variable domain, remainder taken from reference TRBV9 and TRBJ2-1, is DSGVTQTPKHLITATGQRVTLRCSPRSGDLSVYWYQQSLDQGLQFLIQYYNGEERAKGNILERFSAQQFPDLHSELNLSSLELGDSALYFCASSVGTPVNNEQFFGPGTRLTVL.

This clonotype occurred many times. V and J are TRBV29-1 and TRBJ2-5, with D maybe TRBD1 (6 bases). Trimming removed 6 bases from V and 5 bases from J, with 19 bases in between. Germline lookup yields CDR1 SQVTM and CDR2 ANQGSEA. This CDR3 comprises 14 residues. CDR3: CSVYKAGVSETQYF. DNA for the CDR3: TGCAGCGTATATAAAGCAGGGGTCTCGGAGACCCAGTACTTC.

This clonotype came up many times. The CDR3 reads CASSFAGGHYEQYF. CDR3 bases: TGTGCCAGCAGTTTCGCGGGAGGGCACTACGAGCAGTACTTC. V is TRBV27 and J is TRBJ2-7; TRBD2 aligns across 9 bases. The CDR3 is 14 residues long. From germline, CDR1 is MNHEY and CDR2 SMNVEV (reference sequence). V gave up 3 bases and J gave up 3 bases; unmatched junction bases: 3.

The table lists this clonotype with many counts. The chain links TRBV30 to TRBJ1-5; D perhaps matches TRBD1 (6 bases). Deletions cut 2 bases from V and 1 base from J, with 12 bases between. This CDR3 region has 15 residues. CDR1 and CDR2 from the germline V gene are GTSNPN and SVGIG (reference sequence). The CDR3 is CAWSSRGGSNQPQHF. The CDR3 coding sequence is TGTGCCTGGAGTTCCAGGGGAGGGAGCAATCAGCCCCAGCATTTT.

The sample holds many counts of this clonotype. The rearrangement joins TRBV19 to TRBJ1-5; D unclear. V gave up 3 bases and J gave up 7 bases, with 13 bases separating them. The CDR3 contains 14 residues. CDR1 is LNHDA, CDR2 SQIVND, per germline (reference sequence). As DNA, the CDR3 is TGTGCCAGTAGTATCAGGTTAGGTGGGCAGCCCCAGCATTTT. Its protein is CASSIRLGGQPQHF.

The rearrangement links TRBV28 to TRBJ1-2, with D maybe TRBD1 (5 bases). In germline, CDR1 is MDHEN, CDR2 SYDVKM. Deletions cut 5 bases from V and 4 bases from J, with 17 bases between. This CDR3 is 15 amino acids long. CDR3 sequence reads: CASSPRGFMIYGYTF. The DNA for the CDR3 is TGTGCCAGCAGTCCGCGGGGGTTTATGATCTATGGCTACACCTTC.

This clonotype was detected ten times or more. CDR3 protein: CASSLLADTDTQYF. The CDR3 DNA reads TGCGCCAGCAGCTTGCTAGCGGACACAGATACGCAGTATTTT. The V call is TRBV5-1, the J call TRBJ2-3, with 7 bases identical to TRBD2. CDR3 size: 14 residues. CDR1 and CDR2 (germline): SGHRS, YFSETQ. The V gene end was trimmed by 1 base and the J gene end by 2 bases; junction bases not matched to a gene: 1.

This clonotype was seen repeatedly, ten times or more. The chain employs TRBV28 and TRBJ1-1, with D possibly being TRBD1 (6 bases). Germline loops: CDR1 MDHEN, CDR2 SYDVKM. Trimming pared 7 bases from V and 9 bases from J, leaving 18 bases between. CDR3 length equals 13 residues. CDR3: CASTLGGGIQAFF. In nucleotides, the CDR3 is TGTGCCAGCACCCTAGGAGGGGGTATACAAGCTTTCTTT. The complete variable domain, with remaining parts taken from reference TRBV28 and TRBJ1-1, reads DVKVTQSSRYLVKRTGEKVFLECVQDMDHENMFWYRQDPGLGLRLIYFSYDVKMKEKGDIPEGYSVSREKKERFSLILESASTNQTSMYLCASTLGGGIQAFFGQGTRLTVV.

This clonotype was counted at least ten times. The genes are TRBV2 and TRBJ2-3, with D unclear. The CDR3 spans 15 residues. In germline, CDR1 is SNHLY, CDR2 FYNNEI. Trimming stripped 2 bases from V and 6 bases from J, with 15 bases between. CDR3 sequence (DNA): TGTGCCAGCAGTGAAATCGGAGCGCCCGGGGATACGCAGTATTTT. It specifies CASSEIGAPGDTQYF.

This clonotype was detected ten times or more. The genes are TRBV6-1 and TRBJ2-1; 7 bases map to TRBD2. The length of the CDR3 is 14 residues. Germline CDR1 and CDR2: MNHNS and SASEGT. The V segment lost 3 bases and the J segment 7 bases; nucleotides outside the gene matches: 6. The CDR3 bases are TGTGCCAGCAGTGAGCGGGAGCAGGTGAATGAGCAGTTCTTC. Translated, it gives CASSEREQVNEQFF.